A single sample is the source of the 19 T cell receptor beta chains below, sequenced in a study of blood T cell repertoires in COVID-19. Method: immunoSEQ multiplex PCR; TCRdb's copy keeps in-frame clones and lacks some. This table holds approximately 85,000 clones, 85% to 95% found once. Sequenced input: peripheral blood. Every receptor here comes from a woman aged 60-75 years with active COVID-19.

The genes are TRBV14 and TRBJ2-1; 12 nucleotides agree with TRBD1. The CDR3 spans 16 residues. Unmatched junction bases numbered 10, after V lost 3 bases and J lost 10 bases. In germline, CDR1 is SGHDN, CDR2 FVKESK. In DNA form, the CDR3 reads TGTGCCAGCAGCCATCAGCTGGGACAGGGGGCGGGGGAGCAGTTCTTC. Its translation is CASSHQLGQGAGEQFF.

The chain recombines TRBV6-1 with TRBJ1-2; 8 bases map to TRBD1. V dropped 2 bases and J dropped 2; count of bases not matched to a gene: 4. The CDR3 extends over 15 amino acids. Germline CDR1 reads MNHNS; CDR2 reads SASEGT. The CDR3 nucleotides read TGTGCCAGCAGTGAACCGACAGGGGAGAACTATGGCTACACCTTC. It specifies CASSEPTGENYGYTF.

This clone has a single count. This chain uses TRBV3-1 (or the pseudogene TRBV3-2) with TRBJ1-2, with D possibly TRBD1 on 6 matching bases. CDR3 length: 16 amino acids. V lost 4 bases to trimming and J lost 7 bases, with 22 bases between them. The germline V gene has CDR1 LGHDT and CDR2 YNNKEL (reference sequence). The CDR3 sequence is CASSLQGLTGFGGYTF. Written as DNA, the CDR3 is TGTGCCAGCAGCCTTCAAGGCTTGACAGGTTTCGGTGGCTACACCTTC.

The rearrangement uses TRBV7-2 and TRBJ1-5; D remains unclear. The CDR3 contains 15 residues. The germline V gene encodes CDR1 SGHTA and CDR2 FQGNSA. Trimming took 0 bases from V and 7 from J, leaving 13 bases between them. CDR3 loop: CASSLAAEARQPQHF. The CDR3 DNA reads as TGTGCCAGCAGCTTAGCGGCGGAGGCGAGACAGCCCCAGCATTTT.

This sequence joins TRBV4-2 and TRBJ1-4; no clear D gene. The germline gives CDR1 LGHNA, CDR2 YNFKEQ. V shed 4 bases and J shed 4 bases, with 4 bases lying between them. The CDR3 is 12 residues long. The CDR3 sequence is CASSRSNEKLFF. In DNA form, the CDR3 reads TGTGCCAGCAGCCGTAGTAATGAAAAACTGTTTTTT.

The chain employs TRBV5-6 and TRBJ1-6; tentative D call: TRBD1 (5 bases). V was cut by 1 base and J by 10 bases, with 9 bases left in between. The germline CDR1 and CDR2 sequences are SGHDT and YYEEEE. This CDR3 is built from 13 residues. CDR3 protein: CASSLRGRSPLHF. Here the CDR3 DNA reads TGTGCCAGCAGCTTGAGGGGTCGGTCACCCCTCCACTTT.

The V and J genes are TRBV6-6 and TRBJ1-1, with D unclear. The germline gives CDR1 MNHNY, CDR2 SVGAGI (reference sequence). CDR3 length: 13 amino acids. Trimming cost V 0 bases and J 4 bases, with 6 bases left between them. CDR3 residues: CASSYSDITEAFF. The DNA for the CDR3 is TGTGCCAGCAGTTACTCCGACATCACTGAAGCTTTCTTT.

This clone showed up just once. V and J are TRBV24-1 and TRBJ2-1; 12 nucleotides match TRBD1. Germline trimming cut 4 bases from V and 8 bases from J; bases unmatched to any gene: 8. The CDR3 is 16 amino acids. Per the germline V gene, CDR1 is KGHDR and CDR2 is SFDVKD. The CDR3 DNA reads as TGTGCCACCAGTGAGACCGGGACAGGGGGCACGGATGAGCAGTTCTTC. This encodes CATSETGTGGTDEQFF.

V usage is TRBV30 and J usage is TRBJ2-1; 8 bases match TRBD2. Germline V CDR1 and CDR2: GTSNPN, SVGIG (reference sequence). The CDR3 spans 16 residues. Losses at the gene ends were 0 bases for V and 4 bases for J; bases not matched to a gene: 8. The CDR3 sequence: CAWSVPGGGNYNEQFF. The CDR3, as DNA: TGTGCCTGGAGTGTACCCGGCGGGGGGAATTACAATGAGCAGTTCTTC.

This rearrangement joins TRBV3-1 (or the pseudogene TRBV3-2) to TRBJ2-7, with 9 bases identical to TRBD1. The ends lost 5 bases at V and 5 bases at J; junction bases unmatched: 10. Per the germline V gene, CDR1 is LGHDT and CDR2 is YNNKEL (reference sequence). CDR3 length: 15 residues. The CDR3 sequence: CASSELGQGRDEQYF. CDR3 DNA: TGTGCCAGCAGCGAACTCGGACAGGGGAGGGACGAGCAGTACTTC.

CDR3 protein: CASQHGTEETQYF. The CDR3 DNA reads TGTGCCAGCCAACATGGGACAGAAGAGACCCAGTACTTC. The chain combines TRBV18 with TRBJ2-5; 7 bases align to TRBD1. Germline V gene sequence: CDR1 KGHSH, CDR2 LQKENI. This CDR3 contains 13 residues. J gave up 3 bases and V 8 bases, and 6 bases lay outside the gene matches.

This clone occurred once. The rearrangement links TRBV28 to TRBJ1-3; possibly TRBD1 for D (6 bases). The CDR3 contains 15 residues. Germline CDR1 MDHEN, CDR2 SYDVKM. Trimming took 5 bases from V and 4 from J, leaving 15 bases between them. The CDR3 sequence: CASSRTVSGGNTIYF. Here the CDR3 DNA reads TGTGCCAGCAGTAGGACAGTCTCTGGAGGAAACACCATATATTTT.

The chain joins TRBV28 to TRBJ2-2; possible D gene TRBD1, 6 bases. Germline V lookup: CDR1 MDHEN, CDR2 SYDVKM. The CDR3 is made up of 14 amino acids. V lost 6 bases, J lost 3 bases, and 11 bases lay in between. Here the CDR3 reads CASRPNRDTGELFF. CDR3 sequence (DNA): TGTGCCAGCAGACCTAACAGGGACACCGGGGAGCTGTTTTTT. The full variable domain, with the rest looked up from reference TRBV28 and TRBJ2-2, is DVKVTQSSRYLVKRTGEKVFLECVQDMDHENMFWYRQDPGLGLRLIYFSYDVKMKEKGDIPEGYSVSREKKERFSLILESASTNQTSMYLCASRPNRDTGELFFGEGSRLTVL.

The V call is TRBV15, the J call TRBJ2-5; D unresolved. The CDR3 is 16 residues long. Germline V gives CDR1 LNHNV, CDR2 YYDKDF (reference sequence). Trimming took 0 bases from V and 1 from J, leaving 12 bases between them. The CDR3 reads CATSREESAPQETQYF. CDR3 coding DNA: TGTGCCACCAGCAGAGAGGAGAGCGCACCCCAAGAGACCCAGTACTTC. Looking up the rest from reference TRBV15 and TRBJ2-5 gives the full variable domain: DAMVIQNPRYQVTQFGKPVTLSCSQTLNHNVMYWYQQKSSQAPKLLFHYYDKDFNNEADTPDNFQSRRPNTSFCFLDIRSPGLGDTAMYLCATSREESAPQETQYFGPGTRLLVL.

The CDR3 nucleotides are TGTGCCAGCAGTTCCCCCTACTACCTCTATGGCTACACCTTC. It codes for CASSSPYYLYGYTF. This chain joins TRBV28 and TRBJ1-2; D is uncertain. Trimming cost V 4 bases and J 4 bases, with 13 bases left between them. The CDR3 covers 14 residues. Germline CDR1 reads MDHEN; CDR2 reads SYDVKM.

The chain has TRBV5-6 and TRBJ2-7; D remains ambiguous. Germline-derived CDR1 and CDR2 are SGHDT and YYEEEE. This CDR3 has 13 residues. Trimming cost V 6 bases and J 1 base, with 11 bases left between them. CDR3 loop: CASTTTSSYEQYF. The DNA of the CDR3 is TGTGCCAGCACCACAACAAGTTCCTACGAGCAGTACTTC.

The chain employs TRBV6-1 and TRBJ1-3, with 8 bases that match TRBD1. The CDR3 consists of 16 residues. Germline V CDR1 and CDR2: MNHNS, SASEGT. V lost 0 bases to trimming and J lost 6 bases; unmatched junction nucleotides: 7. The CDR3 sequence: CASSEAEDRAKNTIYF. Written as DNA, the CDR3 is TGTGCCAGCAGTGAAGCAGAGGACAGGGCGAAAAACACCATATATTTT.

The chain couples TRBV25-1 to TRBJ1-4, with 7 nucleotides matching TRBD1. CDR1 is MGHDK, CDR2 SYGVNS, per germline. With V trimmed by 4 bases and J by 4 bases, 12 bases remained unmatched. The CDR3 covers 17 residues. The CDR3 is CASSGGLGGAFNEKLFF. In DNA form, the CDR3 reads TGTGCCAGCAGTGGGGGACTAGGGGGCGCTTTTAATGAAAAACTGTTTTTT.

V is TRBV27 and J is TRBJ2-7, with D perhaps matching TRBD1 (6 bases). V was shortened by 5 bases and J by 1 base, with 12 bases between the two germline ends. The CDR3 runs to 14 residues. Germline values: CDR1 MNHEY, CDR2 SMNVEV (reference sequence). In DNA, the CDR3 is TGTGCCAGCAGTCCCCTCGACAGGTCCTACGAGCAGTACTTC. Amino acids: CASSPLDRSYEQYF.